Following are 12 T cell receptor beta chains from one sample sequenced in a study of blood T cell repertoires in COVID-19. Profiling relied on immunoSEQ multiplex PCR, and the TCRdb table lists in-frame clones only, not all of them. The sample has some 91,000 clones, approximately 80% seen once; the top ten hold around 7%. The specimen sequenced was peripheral blood. Receptors originate from a man aged 65 to 79 with acute or convalescent COVID-19.

The rearrangement links TRBV19 to TRBJ2-7; D gene ambiguous. Germline CDR1 is LNHDA and CDR2 is SQIVND (reference sequence). The CDR3 consists of 14 residues. Between the trimmed V and J ends, which lost 8 bases and 0 bases, there was a span of 14 bases. The CDR3, as DNA: TGTGCCAGTGCACAGCTCCTTAGCTCCTACGAGCAGTACTTC. Translated, it gives CASAQLLSSYEQYF.

This clone was observed a few times. The J gene is TRBJ1-1, the V gene TRBV4-1, with 7 bases aligning to TRBD1. The germline CDR1 and CDR2 sequences are MGHRA and YSYEKL. V gave up 1 base and J gave up 0 bases; unmatched junction bases: 5. This CDR3 has 16 amino acids. This CDR3 reads CASSQAGDRVNTEAFF. CDR3 nucleotides: TGCGCCAGCAGCCAAGCAGGTGACAGGGTGAACACTGAAGCTTTCTTT.

The chain carries TRBV27 and TRBJ1-5, with D uncertain. This CDR3 region has 15 residues. The germline gives CDR1 MNHEY, CDR2 SMNVEV (reference sequence). Trimming took off 5 bases at V and 0 bases at J, with 11 bases between the two ends. Here the CDR3 DNA reads TGTGCCAGCAGTGGTAGCGGGGATAGCAATCAGCCCCAGCATTTT. Residues: CASSGSGDSNQPQHF.

The chain has TRBV5-4 and TRBJ1-2; tentatively, D is TRBD1 (5 bases). The CDR3 sequence is 15 residues long. V was pared by 0 bases and J by 1 base, with 10 bases between. Germline CDR1 reads SGHNT; CDR2 reads YYREEE (reference sequence). CDR3 amino acids: CASSLGDGGNYGYTF. Here the CDR3 DNA reads TGTGCCAGCAGCTTGGGGGACGGGGGTAACTATGGCTACACCTTC.

The gene calls are TRBV4-1 and TRBJ2-1; a weak D match, TRBD2 (5 bases). The V end was cut by 1 base, the J end by 5 bases, with 9 bases between. Germline values: CDR1 MGHRA, CDR2 YSYEKL. The CDR3 contains 14 residues. CDR3 loop: CASSQGTRNNEQFF. The CDR3 coding sequence is TGCGCCAGCAGCCAAGGAACTAGAAACAATGAGCAGTTCTTC.

This clone occurred once. V and J are TRBV7-9 and TRBJ1-4; a weak D match, TRBD1 (6 bases). Germline CDR1 SEHNR, CDR2 FQNEAQ (reference sequence). The germline V and J ends were trimmed by 5 bases and 7 bases, with 14 bases remaining between them. The CDR3 spans 14 residues. The CDR3 DNA is TGTGCCAGCAGCGGGTCCAGGGGAACTGAAAAACTGTTTTTT. It yields the protein CASSGSRGTEKLFF.

V is TRBV12-3 or TRBV12-4 and J is TRBJ1-2; TRBD1 might be the D (6 bases). V lost 2 bases, J lost 2 bases, and 6 bases lay in between. There are 13 residues in the CDR3. The CDR3 reads CASSLTGNYGYTF. The DNA for the CDR3 is TGTGCCAGCAGTTTAACAGGGAACTATGGCTACACCTTC.

Turning to this clone: The junction and the germline gene differ at one end; a read error may be behind it. Other nucleotide sequences from this sample produce the same CDR3. The rearrangement uses TRBV19 and TRBJ2-7; 7 bases fit TRBD1. CDR1 and CDR2 (germline): LNHDA, SQIVND (reference sequence). The CDR3 is 15 residues long. The CDR3 DNA reads TGTGCCAGTAGCTCGATTGGGACAGCAAGGGACGAGCAGTACTTT. Translating gives CASSSIGTARDEQYF.

The chain recombines TRBV19 with TRBJ1-3; D call uncertain. This CDR3 has 15 amino acids. Germline CDR1 reads LNHDA; CDR2 reads SQIVND (reference sequence). The germline V and J ends were trimmed by 5 bases and 0 bases, with 11 bases remaining between them. CDR3 sequence (DNA): TGTGCCAGTAGTCCCGGGCGGGACTCTGGAAACACCATATATTTT. Residues: CASSPGRDSGNTIYF.

In this sample, this clone turned up once. The CDR3 nucleotides read TGTGCCAGCAGCGGGCGGACTAGCGGGGCCAATGAGCAGTTCTTC. Its translation: CASSGRTSGANEQFF. The chain recombines TRBV9 with TRBJ2-1, with 12 nucleotides matching TRBD2. The germline gives CDR1 SGDLS, CDR2 YYNGEE. The CDR3 consists of 15 residues. With 3 bases clipped from V and 6 bases from J, the junction kept 4 bases outside the gene matches.

This chain uses TRBV5-6 with TRBJ2-7, with 9 bases that match TRBD1. V lost 4 bases and J lost 4; bases outside the gene matches: 3. Germline V CDR1 and CDR2: SGHDT, YYEEEE. The CDR3 covers 13 residues. In nucleotides, the CDR3 is TGTGCCAGCAGCAGGACAGGGGCATACGAGCAGTACTTC. This gives the protein CASSRTGAYEQYF.

J is TRBJ2-2 and V is TRBV5-4, with 10 bases lining up with TRBD1. The CDR3 consists of 15 residues. J lost 3 bases, V lost 6 bases, and 5 bases had no gene match. Germline-derived CDR1 and CDR2 are SGHNT and YYREEE (reference sequence). The CDR3 region has the DNA TGTGCCAGCAATTCGGGGACAGGGGACACCGGGGAGCTGTTTTTT. Translated, it gives CASNSGTGDTGELFF.